What follows describes a single T cell receptor (beta chain). Generated by immunoSEQ multiplex PCR, the TCRdb table keeps only in-frame clones and is missing some. The profile shows about 2.3 million clones, around 92% of them singletons. V lost 5 bases and J lost 2, with 18 bases in between. The germline V gene encodes CDR1 SGHTA and CDR2 FQGTGA. CDR3 size: 16 residues. These data belong to a study of shared clonotypes between healthy human individuals. It was into CD45RA+ naive and CD45RA-negative memory subsets that the CD4+ cells were split. This TCR derives from a man aged 18 to 30 in good health. Some clones in this sample may be carry-over from other donors' samples. The rearrangement links TRBV7-3 to TRBJ2-5; D possibly matches TRBD1 or TRBD2 (6 bases each). Sequencing was done on a sample of naive CD4+ T cells from PBMCs. As for subset: CD45RA+ positively selected. The CDR3 DNA follows: TGTGCCAGCAGCCCGGAGGGGGAAATAGAACAAGAGACCCAGTACTTC. Translating gives CASSPEGEIEQETQYF. Based on the CDR3 plus reference TRBV7-3 and TRBJ2-5, the full variable domain is GAGVSQTPSNKVTEKGKYVELRCDPISGHTALYWYRQSLGQGPEFLIYFQGTGAADDSGLPNDRFFAVRPEGSVSTLKIQRTERGDSAVYLCASSPEGEIEQETQYFGPGTRLLVL.